A selection of T cell receptor beta chains follows, all from one sample in a study of T cell repertoires in cytomegalovirus infection. No antigens are known for them. TCRdb called the reads again in MiXCR, with one record for every CDR3 protein. The repertoire consists of about 900,000 distinct CDR3 sequences, with 25% to 40% occurring once and the leading ten covering 13%. The sample in question was cultured CD8+ T cells from PBMCs, obtained from culture after CMV antigen stimulation. These receptors came from a human donor in good health (CMV status not recorded). Some clones in this sample may be carry-over from other donors' samples. Both conserved end residues are trimmed from each CDR3. The D gene is left open where the match is weak.

d_gene	v_gene	j_gene	CDR3aa
.	TRBV19	TRBJ2-1	ASSMGTPSYNEQF
.	TRBV24-1	TRBJ2-5	ATSDGSGMPQY
TRBD2	TRBV7-6	TRBJ2-5	ASSSLPPGLAGGVHMETQY
TRBD1	TRBV18	TRBJ1-1	ASYGTGPTGNTEAF
TRBD2	TRBV7-4	TRBJ2-1	ASSVGGVEQF
.	TRBV6-6	TRBJ1-1	ASSPPWGEGYTEAF
.	TRBV6-1	TRBJ2-3	ASIDRTDTQY
.	TRBV19	TRBJ1-2	ASKAIPTSNYGYT
.	TRBV2	TRBJ2-3	ASSPGRGKGSTDTQY
TRBD1	TRBV4-1	TRBJ1-1	ASSRSGQVTEAF
.	TRBV27	TRBJ2-3	ASSLLGAVDTQY
.	TRBV2	TRBJ2-7	ASISGDNEQY
.	TRBV4-1	TRBJ2-5	ASSQEEGGGPQETQY
TRBD2	TRBV7-9	TRBJ2-5	ASSSGTALETQY
.	TRBV6-6	TRBJ2-1	ASSHNREFTEQF
.	TRBV12-3/TRBV12-4	TRBJ1-5	ATTIEGWNQPQH
.	TRBV6-4	TRBJ1-2	ASSDSPGTLRGYT
.	TRBV6-1	TRBJ2-7	ASGPLWDSSYEQY
.	TRBV6-5	TRBJ2-7	ASSYPGPRRLY
.	TRBV27	TRBJ1-5	ASSPPPGGNQPQH
TRBD1	TRBV29-1	TRBJ1-1	SVPGTGGTEAF
.	TRBV9	TRBJ1-6	ASSTSGAGSPLH
.	TRBV2	TRBJ1-4	ASPGREKLF
.	TRBV5-1	TRBJ1-1	ASSPGRTDTEAF
.	TRBV6-2/TRBV6-3	TRBJ2-5	ASSYSPLFDLLTQETQY
TRBD1	TRBV4-2	TRBJ2-1	ASSQDPIGTGDNEQF
TRBD1	TRBV7-2	TRBJ1-6	ASSSGQGWNSPLH